The 15 T cell receptor beta chains below all came from one sample that was sequenced in a study of molecular identifiers for immune sequencing clone quantification. Each CDR3 protein is one row after TCRdb ran MiXCR on the PCR reads. The sample shows about 640,000 distinct CDR3 sequences, 20% of them seen only once. The sample comprised naive CD8+ T cells from blood, with Jurkat cell RNA spiked in. Subset of the sample: FACS-sorted CD8+CD4-CCR7+CD45RA+ naive T cells. The receptors here all came from a human donor in good health. Some libraries in this study had Jurkat cell RNA spiked in.

Only a few counts were recorded for this clonotype. The chain joins TRBV20-1 to TRBJ2-1; the match to TRBD1 covers 7 bases. This CDR3 is built from 14 residues. With V trimmed by 6 bases and J by 8 bases, 13 bases remained unmatched. Germline V CDR1 and CDR2: DFQATT, SNEGSKA (reference sequence). The CDR3 region has the DNA TGCAGTGCACCAAGTAGGGGGCCTAACGATGAGCAGTTCTTC. Its translation is CSAPSRGPNDEQFF.

To note about this clonotype: Its ends do not fully match the called genes, so a read error is possible. V is TRBV28 and J is TRBJ1-1; tentatively, D is TRBD1 (6 bases). In germline, CDR1 is MDHEN, CDR2 SYDVKM. CDR3 length equals 14 residues. Here the CDR3 DNA reads TGTACCAGCAGTTTAGAACAGGGGAACACTGAAGCTTTCTTT. Translating gives CTSSLEQGNTEAFF.

The sample holds a few counts of this clonotype. The chain employs TRBV15 and TRBJ2-1; TRBD1 or TRBD2 may be the D gene (5 bases each). Germline values: CDR1 LNHNV, CDR2 YYDKDF (reference sequence). This CDR3 is 16 amino acids long. V lost 5 bases and J 2 bases, leaving 16 bases between the germline ends. The DNA for the CDR3 is TGTGCCACCAGCTCGGGGCGGCCCACCGCCTACAATGAGCAGTTCTTC. Translation gives CATSSGRPTAYNEQFF. Filled out from reference TRBV15 and TRBJ2-1, the complete variable domain reads DAMVIQNPRYQVTQFGKPVTLSCSQTLNHNVMYWYQQKSSQAPKLLFHYYDKDFNNEADTPDNFQSRRPNTSFCFLDIRSPGLGDTAMYLCATSSGRPTAYNEQFFGPGTRLTVL.

The chain has TRBV19 and TRBJ1-1; D gene ambiguous. The V end was cut by 8 bases, the J end by 6 bases, with 13 bases between. The length of the CDR3 is 12 residues. Germline V gene data show CDR1 as LNHDA and CDR2 as SQIVND (reference sequence). CDR3 DNA: TGTGCCAGTGGTTGGGGAGGTCCTGAAGCTTTCTTT. Translating gives CASGWGGPEAFF.

This clonotype showed up just a few times. This may be a read error, as it is one base from a much larger clone. The genes are TRBV10-2 and TRBJ2-3; D might be TRBD1 (5 bases). V lost 0 bases to trimming and J lost 11 bases, with 18 bases between them. Germline assignment: CDR1 WSHSY and CDR2 SAAADI. The CDR3 loop spans 15 amino acids. The CDR3 bases are TGCGCCAGCAGTGAGTCGGCGGTTGGGGCCTCGAGGCAGTATTTT. Encoded protein: CASSESAVGASRQYF.

The table lists this clonotype with many counts. The rearrangement uses TRBV7-9 and TRBJ1-1; D is uncertain. V shed 8 bases and J shed 2 bases, with 18 bases lying between them. Germline CDR1 SEHNR, CDR2 FQNEAQ (reference sequence). CDR3 length: 15 amino acids. The CDR3 reads CASGDMSDPNTEAFF. As DNA, the CDR3 is TGTGCCAGCGGCGATATGTCCGATCCCAACACTGAAGCTTTCTTT.

The V and J genes are TRBV27 and TRBJ2-7; D might be TRBD1 (5 bases). V lost 0 bases and J 6 bases, leaving 12 bases between the germline ends. The CDR3 is 14 residues long. Germline V gene data show CDR1 as MNHEY and CDR2 as SMNVEV (reference sequence). CDR3 coding DNA: TGTGCCAGCAGTTTATCGTGGCAGGGTTTCGAGCAGTACTTC. Protein sequence: CASSLSWQGFEQYF.

This clonotype appeared many times. The rearrangement uses TRBV28 and TRBJ2-7, with D perhaps matching TRBD2 (5 bases). The germline V and J ends were trimmed by 4 bases and 1 base, with 14 bases remaining between them. This CDR3 region has 15 residues. Germline assignment: CDR1 MDHEN and CDR2 SYDVKM. This CDR3 reads CASSSVGVTSYEQYF. DNA for the CDR3: TGTGCCAGCAGTTCTGTCGGGGTGACTTCCTACGAGCAGTACTTC.

J is TRBJ2-5 and V is TRBV5-6; TRBD2 agrees at 7 bases. After removal of 2 bases from V and 4 bases from J, the junction contained 5 bases not matched to a gene. This CDR3 is 14 amino acids long. Germline V gene data show CDR1 as SGHDT and CDR2 as YYEEEE. DNA for the CDR3: TGTGCCAGCAGCTTTTGGTCTAGCGGAGAGACCCAGTACTTC. It translates to CASSFWSSGETQYF.

This clonotype was seen ten or more times. This rearrangement joins TRBV30 to TRBJ1-5; possibly TRBD1 for D (5 bases). CDR1 GTSNPN and CDR2 SVGIG come from the germline V gene (reference sequence). The germline V and J ends were trimmed by 2 bases and 9 bases, with 14 bases remaining between them. This CDR3 has 13 residues. Written as DNA, the CDR3 is TGTGCCTGGAGTATCACAGGCCCGGCGCCCCAGCATTTT. Its protein is CAWSITGPAPQHF.

This clonotype was detected a few times. The chain has TRBV5-5 and TRBJ2-7, with D hard to call. Germline lookup yields CDR1 SGHKS and CDR2 YYEKEE (reference sequence). The V end lost 0 bases, the J end lost 2 bases, and 9 bases lay between the germline ends. The CDR3 loop spans 14 amino acids. CDR3 in DNA: TGTGCCAGCAGCTTGGAGGTGGGAACCTACGAGCAGTACTTC. Translation: CASSLEVGTYEQYF.

This clonotype was picked up many times. This chain uses TRBV7-9 with TRBJ2-7; tentatively, D is TRBD2 (6 bases). This CDR3 spans 12 amino acids. V was clipped by 5 bases and J by 3 bases, with 8 bases between them. CDR1 and CDR2 from the germline V gene are SEHNR and FQNEAQ (reference sequence). The chain's CDR3 is CASSQTSYEQYF. The CDR3 nucleotides read TGTGCCAGCAGCCAGACTAGCTACGAGCAGTACTTC.

This clonotype was observed a few times. The chain carries TRBV12-5 and TRBJ1-1; weak D call: TRBD1 (5 bases). Germline lookup yields CDR1 LGHNT and CDR2 FRNRAP. The ends were cut back, 2 bases at V and 4 bases at J, with 14 bases in the middle. This CDR3 has 15 amino acids. The CDR3 nucleotides are TGTGCTAGTGGTTTGTTCGCTGGGGGGTTCACTGAAGCTTTCTTT. Amino acids: CASGLFAGGFTEAFF.

The chain has TRBV27 and TRBJ2-5; 9 bases match TRBD2. Trimming took 5 bases from V and 5 from J; bases not matched to a gene: 6. The CDR3 contains 14 residues. CDR1 and CDR2 (germline): MNHEY, SMNVEV (reference sequence). CDR3 DNA sequence: TGTGCCAGCAGTCCGGGACTAGCCTGGGAGACCCAGTACTTC. It encodes CASSPGLAWETQYF.

There are many counts of this clonotype. V is TRBV19 and J is TRBJ2-3; D might be TRBD1 (5 bases). V was cut by 6 bases and J by 0 bases, with 16 bases left in between. The CDR3 is 16 residues long. CDR1 is LNHDA, CDR2 SQIVND, per germline (reference sequence). The CDR3 DNA is TGTGCCAGTAGATCAGACAGTGCCTCTAGCACAGATACGCAGTATTTT. Its translation: CASRSDSASSTDTQYF.